The 13 T cell receptor beta chains listed next were all sequenced from one sample in a study of persistence of HIV-infected CD4 T cells. The libraries were made with immunoSEQ version 4 in survey mode. Measured with immunoSEQ multiplex PCR; TCRdb has only the in-frame clones, and not every one. The data show about 32,000 clones, with 70% seen just once and roughly 1.5% held by the top ten. Cells were stimulated with overlapping HIV-1 Gag 15-mer peptides. Responding CD4+ T cells were sorted by upregulation of both CD40 ligand and CD69. Their target antigens are unknown. The specimen was CD4+ T cells sorted from PBMCs after roughly 18-hour stimulation, collected from a patient who received antiretroviral therapy. The receptors here all came from an adult man with HIV who was CMV-seropositive.

This clone was observed a handful of times. V and J are TRBV19 and TRBJ2-2, with D possibly matching TRBD1 (6 bases). The CDR3 loop spans 13 amino acids. With 5 bases removed from V and 5 bases from J, the gap between germline ends came to 9 bases. CDR1 and CDR2 (germline): LNHDA, SQIVND (reference sequence). DNA for the CDR3: TGTGCCAGTAGTCCACAGGGAACCGGGGAGCTGTTTTTT. Protein product: CASSPQGTGELFF.

V is TRBV5-1 and J is TRBJ2-1, with 9 bases aligning to TRBD1. Per the germline V gene, CDR1 is SGHRS and CDR2 is YFSETQ. J was trimmed by 4 bases and V by 4 bases; bases with no gene match: 9. The CDR3 contains 16 residues. In DNA, the CDR3 is TGCGCCAGCAGCCCATCCGGGACAGGGCCTTACAATGAGCAGTTCTTC. Its protein is CASSPSGTGPYNEQFF.

CDR3: CASSLVTSGRVPSSTDTQYF. The DNA for the CDR3 is TGCGCCAGCAGCTTGGTTACTAGCGGGAGGGTACCCTCTAGCACAGATACGCAGTATTTT. The J gene is TRBJ2-3, the V gene TRBV5-1, with TRBD2 matching 13 bases. CDR3 size: 20 residues. Germline trimming cut 0 bases from V and 0 bases from J; bases unmatched to any gene: 10. Germline CDR1 SGHRS, CDR2 YFSETQ.

The sample holds one count of this clone. The V and J genes are TRBV7-8 and TRBJ1-5, with TRBD1 matching over 8 bases. CDR3 length: 16 amino acids. Per the germline V gene, CDR1 is SGHVS and CDR2 is FQNEAQ. Trimming cost V 4 bases and J 3 bases; bases outside gene matches: 8. CDR3 sequence reads: CASSSMSTGANQPQHF. The CDR3 DNA sequence: TGTGCCAGCAGCTCAATGTCGACAGGGGCCAATCAGCCCCAGCATTTT.

This clone has a handful of counts. V is TRBV5-1 and J is TRBJ2-3; D could derive from TRBD1 or TRBD2 (6 bases each). The CDR3 totals 16 residues. Germline CDR1 reads SGHRS; CDR2 reads YFSETQ. The germline V and J ends were trimmed by 0 bases and 5 bases, with 16 bases remaining between them. The CDR3 is CASSLEWGARGDTQYF. The CDR3 DNA sequence: TGCGCCAGCAGCTTGGAGTGGGGGGCCCGGGGAGATACGCAGTATTTT.

The sample holds a few counts of this clone. The chain recombines TRBV4-1 with TRBJ1-6; TRBD1 agrees at 7 bases. The CDR3 runs 17 residues. Looked up from germline, CDR1 is MGHRA and CDR2 is YSYEKL. V was clipped by 0 bases and J by 7 bases; unmatched bases: 9. CDR3 sequence: CASSQDPVQGRNSPLHF. CDR3 DNA: TGCGCCAGCAGCCAAGATCCAGTACAGGGGAGAAATTCACCCCTCCACTTT.

With regard to this clone: The sample carries other DNA sequences with the same CDR3. This sequence joins TRBV7-3 and TRBJ1-1, with no clear D. This CDR3 is built from 13 residues. CDR1 is SGHTA, CDR2 FQGTGA, per germline. V lost 1 base and J 1 base, leaving 4 bases between the germline ends. CDR3 protein: CASSLNKNTEAFF. DNA of the CDR3: TGTGCCAGCAGCTTAAACAAGAACACTGAAGCTTTCTTT.

The V call is TRBV5-1, the J call TRBJ1-1, with a tentative D call TRBD1 (5 bases). The CDR3 spans 15 residues. Germline V gene data show CDR1 as SGHRS and CDR2 as YFSETQ. V gave up 3 bases and J gave up 3 bases, with 15 bases separating them. CDR3 loop: CASSSGGGQDTEAFF. CDR3 nucleotides: TGCGCCAGCAGCTCCGGTGGGGGTCAGGACACTGAAGCTTTCTTT. The variable domain in full, completed from reference TRBV5-1 and TRBJ1-1, reads KAGVTQTPRYLIKTRGQQVTLSCSPISGHRSVSWYQQTPGQGLQFLFEYFSETQRNKGNFPGRFSGRQFSNSRSEMNVSTLELGDSALYLCASSSGGGQDTEAFFGQGTRLTVV.

The rearrangement uses TRBV4-1 and TRBJ1-1, with 10 bases identical to TRBD1. This CDR3 has 15 residues. In germline, CDR1 is MGHRA, CDR2 YSYEKL. After removal of 7 bases from V and 2 bases from J, the junction contained 7 bases not matched to a gene. CDR3 loop: CASTLRDRGNTEAFF. CDR3 bases: TGCGCCAGCACCCTGCGGGACAGGGGAAACACTGAAGCTTTCTTT.

J is TRBJ1-1 and V is TRBV18, with D possibly TRBD1 on 5 matching bases. CDR3 length: 14 residues. Per germline, CDR1 KGHSH and CDR2 LQKENI. With 3 bases removed from V and 4 bases from J, the gap between germline ends came to 12 bases. CDR3 loop: CASSPSQGATEAFF. The CDR3 nucleotides read TGTGCCAGCTCACCTAGCCAGGGCGCCACTGAAGCTTTCTTT.

The chain recombines TRBV10-3 with TRBJ1-1; 10 nucleotides line up with TRBD1. The length of the CDR3 is 15 residues. The junction had 4 bases not matched to a gene; V was cut back by 5 bases and J by 1 base. CDR1 and CDR2 (germline): ENHRY, SYGVKD. CDR3 bases: TGTGCCATCAGTTCGAGGGACAGGGGGAACACTGAAGCTTTCTTT. Amino acids: CAISSRDRGNTEAFF.

This clone has more than one count but fewer than ten. The gene calls are TRBV20-1 and TRBJ1-5, with D tentatively TRBD1 (5 bases). Between the trimmed V and J ends, which lost 3 bases and 0 bases, there was a span of 9 bases. CDR1 is DFQATT, CDR2 SNEGSKA, per germline (reference sequence). This CDR3 is 14 amino acids long. The chain's CDR3 is CSASRDFSNQPQHF. In nucleotides, the CDR3 is TGCAGTGCTAGTAGGGACTTTAGCAATCAGCCCCAGCATTTT.

The chain links TRBV6-6 to TRBJ2-7; 12 bases fit TRBD1. The CDR3 runs to 15 residues. Per the germline V gene, CDR1 is MNHNY and CDR2 is SVGAGI (reference sequence). Trimming took 10 bases from V and 3 from J; bases not matched to a gene: 10. In DNA form, the CDR3 reads TGTGCCACCCTTACCGGGACAGGGGGCGTCTACGAGCAGTACTTC. This codes for CATLTGTGGVYEQYF.